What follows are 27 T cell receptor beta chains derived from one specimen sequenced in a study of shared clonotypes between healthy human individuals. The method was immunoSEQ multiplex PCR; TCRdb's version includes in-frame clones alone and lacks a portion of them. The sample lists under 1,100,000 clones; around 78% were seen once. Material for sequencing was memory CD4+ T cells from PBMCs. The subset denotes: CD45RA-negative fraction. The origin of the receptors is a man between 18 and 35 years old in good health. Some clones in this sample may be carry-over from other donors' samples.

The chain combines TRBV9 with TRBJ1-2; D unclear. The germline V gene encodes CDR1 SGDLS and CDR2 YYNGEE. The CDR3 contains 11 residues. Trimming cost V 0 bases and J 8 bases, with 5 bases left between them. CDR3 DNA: TGTGCCAGCAGCGTAGCGGGGGGCTACACCTTC. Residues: CASSVAGGYTF.

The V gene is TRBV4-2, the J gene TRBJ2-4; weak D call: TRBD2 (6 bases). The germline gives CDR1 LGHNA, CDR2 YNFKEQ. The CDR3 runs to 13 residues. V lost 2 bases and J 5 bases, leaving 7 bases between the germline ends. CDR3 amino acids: CASSQPGENIQYF. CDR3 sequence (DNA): TGTGCCAGCAGCCAACCGGGGGAAAACATTCAGTACTTC.

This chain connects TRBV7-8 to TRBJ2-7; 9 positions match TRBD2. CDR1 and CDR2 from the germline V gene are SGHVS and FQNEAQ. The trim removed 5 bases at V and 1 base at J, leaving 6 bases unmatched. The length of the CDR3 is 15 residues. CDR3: CASSLGAGGSYEQYF. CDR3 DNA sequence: TGTGCCAGCAGCCTGGGGGCGGGAGGGTCCTACGAGCAGTACTTC.

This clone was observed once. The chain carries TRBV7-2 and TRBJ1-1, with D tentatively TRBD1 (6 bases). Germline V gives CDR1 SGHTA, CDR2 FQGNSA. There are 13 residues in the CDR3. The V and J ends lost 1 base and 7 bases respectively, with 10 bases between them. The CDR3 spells CASSLETGSEAFF. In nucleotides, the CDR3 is TGTGCCAGCAGCTTAGAAACAGGGAGTGAAGCTTTCTTT.

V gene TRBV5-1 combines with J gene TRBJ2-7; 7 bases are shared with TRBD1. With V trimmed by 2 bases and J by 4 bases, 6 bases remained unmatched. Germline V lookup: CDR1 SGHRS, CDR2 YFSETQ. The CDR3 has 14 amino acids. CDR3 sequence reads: CASSFDRVGYEQYF. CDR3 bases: TGCGCCAGCAGCTTTGACAGGGTAGGGTACGAGCAGTACTTC.

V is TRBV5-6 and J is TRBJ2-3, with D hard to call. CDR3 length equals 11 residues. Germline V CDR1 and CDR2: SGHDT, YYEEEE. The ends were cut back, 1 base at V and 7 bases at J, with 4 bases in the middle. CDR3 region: CASSLRYTQYF. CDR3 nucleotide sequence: TGTGCCAGCAGCTTGCGGTATACGCAGTATTTT.

CDR3 sequence reads: CASSIDGVTDTQYF. The CDR3 nucleotides read TGCGCCAGCAGCATCGACGGAGTCACAGATACGCAGTATTTT. V and J are TRBV5-1 and TRBJ2-3; D gene uncertain. The V gene's germline CDR1 is SGHRS and CDR2 YFSETQ. V shed 4 bases and J shed 2 bases, with 11 bases lying between them. CDR3 length: 14 residues.

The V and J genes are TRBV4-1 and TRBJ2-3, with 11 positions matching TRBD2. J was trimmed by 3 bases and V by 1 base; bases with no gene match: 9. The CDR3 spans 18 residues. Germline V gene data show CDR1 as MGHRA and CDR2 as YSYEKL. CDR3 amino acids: CASSQGKLAGDKTDTQYF. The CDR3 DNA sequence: TGCGCCAGCAGCCAAGGAAAACTAGCGGGAGATAAGACAGATACGCAGTATTTT.

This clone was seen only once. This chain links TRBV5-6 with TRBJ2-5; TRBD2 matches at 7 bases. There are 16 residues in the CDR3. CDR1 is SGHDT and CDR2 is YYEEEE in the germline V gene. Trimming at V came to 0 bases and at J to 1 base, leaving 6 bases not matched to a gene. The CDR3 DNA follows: TGTGCCAGCAGCTTGGTGGGGCTAGCGGCCCAAGAGACCCAGTACTTC. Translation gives CASSLVGLAAQETQYF.

CDR3 region: CASSESGNSNQPQHF. The CDR3 DNA reads TGTGCCAGCAGTGAATCGGGGAATAGCAATCAGCCCCAGCATTTT. The rearrangement uses TRBV25-1 and TRBJ1-5; no clear D gene. CDR1 is MGHDK and CDR2 is SYGVNS in the germline V gene. The V end was cut by 1 base, the J end by 0 bases, with 7 bases between. The CDR3 length is 15 residues.

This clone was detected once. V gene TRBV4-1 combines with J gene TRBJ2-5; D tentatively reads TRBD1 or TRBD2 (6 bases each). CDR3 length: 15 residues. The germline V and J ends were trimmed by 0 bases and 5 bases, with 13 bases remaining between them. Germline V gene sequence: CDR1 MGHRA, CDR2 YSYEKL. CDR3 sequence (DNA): TGCGCCAGCAGCCAAGACGCCAGGGGAGGCGAGACCCAGTACTTC. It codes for CASSQDARGGETQYF.

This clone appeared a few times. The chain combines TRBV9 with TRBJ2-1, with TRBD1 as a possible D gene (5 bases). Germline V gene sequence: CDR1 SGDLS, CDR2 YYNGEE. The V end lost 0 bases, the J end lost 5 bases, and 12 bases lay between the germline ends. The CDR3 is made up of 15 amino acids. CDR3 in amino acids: CASSVVLKGDNEQFF. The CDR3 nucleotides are TGTGCCAGCAGCGTAGTGCTAAAAGGGGACAATGAGCAGTTCTTC. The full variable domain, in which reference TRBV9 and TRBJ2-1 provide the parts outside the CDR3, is DSGVTQTPKHLITATGQRVTLRCSPRSGDLSVYWYQQSLDQGLQFLIQYYNGEERAKGNILERFSAQQFPDLHSELNLSSLELGDSALYFCASSVVLKGDNEQFFGPGTRLTVL.

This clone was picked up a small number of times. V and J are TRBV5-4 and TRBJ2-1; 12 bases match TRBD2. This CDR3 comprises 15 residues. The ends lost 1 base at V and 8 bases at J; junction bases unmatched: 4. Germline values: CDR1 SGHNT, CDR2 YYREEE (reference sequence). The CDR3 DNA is TGTGCCAGCAGCTTGAGACTAGCGGGAGTCGATGAGCAGTTCTTC. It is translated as CASSLRLAGVDEQFF.

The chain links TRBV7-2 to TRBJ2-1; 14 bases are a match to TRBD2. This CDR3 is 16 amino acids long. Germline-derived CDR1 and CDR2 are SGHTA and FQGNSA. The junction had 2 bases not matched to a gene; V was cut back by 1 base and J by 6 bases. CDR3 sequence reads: CASSLGGLAGVNEQFF. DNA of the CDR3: TGTGCCAGCAGCTTAGGGGGACTAGCGGGAGTCAATGAGCAGTTCTTC.

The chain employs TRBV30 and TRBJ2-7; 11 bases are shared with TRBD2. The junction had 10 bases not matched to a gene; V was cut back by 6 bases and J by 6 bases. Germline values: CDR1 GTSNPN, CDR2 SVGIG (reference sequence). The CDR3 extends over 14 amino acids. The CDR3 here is CACSLGLAGGEQYF. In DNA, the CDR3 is TGTGCCTGCTCCCTGGGGCTAGCGGGAGGCGAGCAGTACTTC.

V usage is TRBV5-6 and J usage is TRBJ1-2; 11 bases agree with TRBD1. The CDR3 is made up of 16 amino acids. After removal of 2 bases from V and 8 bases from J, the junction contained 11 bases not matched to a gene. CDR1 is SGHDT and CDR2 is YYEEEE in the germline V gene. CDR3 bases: TGTGCCAGCAGCTTCGGATTAAGGACAGGGGGCCGGGGCTACACCTTC. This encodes CASSFGLRTGGRGYTF.

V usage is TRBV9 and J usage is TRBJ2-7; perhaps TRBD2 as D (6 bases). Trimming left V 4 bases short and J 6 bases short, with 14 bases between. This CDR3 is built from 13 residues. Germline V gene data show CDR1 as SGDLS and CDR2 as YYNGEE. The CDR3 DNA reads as TGTGCCAGCAGCCCTAGGGACTCGAGCGAGCAGTACTTC. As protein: CASSPRDSSEQYF.

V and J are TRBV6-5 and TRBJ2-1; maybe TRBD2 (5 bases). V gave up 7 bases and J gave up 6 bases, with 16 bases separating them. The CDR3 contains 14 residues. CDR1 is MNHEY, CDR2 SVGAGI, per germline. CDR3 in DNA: TGTGCCAGCACGAGCCCCCGAGGGATCAATGAGCAGTTCTTC. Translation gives CASTSPRGINEQFF.

The CDR3 here is CASSAWLPGRYGYTF. CDR3 sequence (DNA): TGTGCCAGCAGCGCTTGGTTGCCGGGACGCTATGGCTACACCTTC. The chain employs TRBV9 and TRBJ1-2; D is possibly TRBD1 (5 bases). CDR3 length equals 15 residues. Trimming stripped 3 bases from V and 4 bases from J, with 16 bases between. Germline CDR1 reads SGDLS; CDR2 reads YYNGEE.

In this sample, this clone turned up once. The DNA of the CDR3 is TGTGCCAGCAGTTACCCGAAGGGACTTACTGGGGGTACGCAGTATTTT. As protein: CASSYPKGLTGGTQYF. The V and J genes are TRBV6-5 and TRBJ2-3, with D possibly TRBD2 on 6 matching bases. With 2 bases removed from V and 8 bases from J, the gap between germline ends came to 20 bases. CDR3 size: 16 residues. Looked up from germline, CDR1 is MNHEY and CDR2 is SVGAGI.

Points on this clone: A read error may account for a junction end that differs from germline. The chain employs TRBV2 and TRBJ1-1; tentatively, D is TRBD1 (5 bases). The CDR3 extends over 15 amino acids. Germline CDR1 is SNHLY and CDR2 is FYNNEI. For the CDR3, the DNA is TGTGCCAGCAGGCGAGGCCAGGGAAGGTTGGAGGAAGCGTTCTTT. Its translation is CASRRGQGRLEEAFF.

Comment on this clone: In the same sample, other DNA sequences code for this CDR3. CDR3 in DNA: TGCGCCAGCAGCTTGGCCTTAGCGGGAGGGCAAGAGACCCAGTACTTC. It specifies CASSLALAGGQETQYF. V gene TRBV5-1 combines with J gene TRBJ2-5, with 11 bases fitting TRBD2. Per germline, CDR1 SGHRS and CDR2 YFSETQ. This CDR3 region has 16 residues. J lost 2 bases, V lost 0 bases, and 3 bases had no gene match.

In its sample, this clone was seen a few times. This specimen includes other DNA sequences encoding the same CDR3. In nucleotides, the CDR3 is TGTGCCAGCAGCCCCGGCGGTGGGAATCAGCCCCAGCATTTT. Translating it yields CASSPGGGNQPQHF. The rearrangement joins TRBV7-9 to TRBJ1-5; the D is unclear. CDR3 length: 14 residues. V gave up 5 bases and J gave up 4 bases, with 12 bases separating them. Germline CDR1 SEHNR, CDR2 FQNEAQ (reference sequence).

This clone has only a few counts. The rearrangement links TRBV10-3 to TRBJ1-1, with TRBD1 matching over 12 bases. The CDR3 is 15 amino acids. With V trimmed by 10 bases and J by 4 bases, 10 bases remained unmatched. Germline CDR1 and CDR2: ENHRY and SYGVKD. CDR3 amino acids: CATAGTGGPGTEAFF. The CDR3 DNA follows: TGTGCCACCGCCGGGACAGGGGGCCCCGGCACTGAAGCTTTCTTT.

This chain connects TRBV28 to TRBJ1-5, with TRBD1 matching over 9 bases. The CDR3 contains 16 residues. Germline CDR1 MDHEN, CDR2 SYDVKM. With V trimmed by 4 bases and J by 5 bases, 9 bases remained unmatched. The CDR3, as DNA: TGTGCCAGCAGTTCCGAGGGACAGGGACGACATCAGCCCCAGCATTTT. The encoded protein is CASSSEGQGRHQPQHF. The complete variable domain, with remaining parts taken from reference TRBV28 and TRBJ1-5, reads DVKVTQSSRYLVKRTGEKVFLECVQDMDHENMFWYRQDPGLGLRLIYFSYDVKMKEKGDIPEGYSVSREKKERFSLILESASTNQTSMYLCASSSEGQGRHQPQHFGDGTRLSIL.

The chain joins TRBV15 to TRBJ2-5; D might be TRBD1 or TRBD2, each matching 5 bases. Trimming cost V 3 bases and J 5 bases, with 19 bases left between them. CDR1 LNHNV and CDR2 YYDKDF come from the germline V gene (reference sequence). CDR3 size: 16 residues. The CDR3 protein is CATSRGPGRRDETQYF. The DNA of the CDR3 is TGTGCCACCAGCAGGGGGCCGGGACGCCGGGACGAGACCCAGTACTTC. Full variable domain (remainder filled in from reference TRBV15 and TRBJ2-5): DAMVIQNPRYQVTQFGKPVTLSCSQTLNHNVMYWYQQKSSQAPKLLFHYYDKDFNNEADTPDNFQSRRPNTSFCFLDIRSPGLGDTAMYLCATSRGPGRRDETQYFGPGTRLLVL.

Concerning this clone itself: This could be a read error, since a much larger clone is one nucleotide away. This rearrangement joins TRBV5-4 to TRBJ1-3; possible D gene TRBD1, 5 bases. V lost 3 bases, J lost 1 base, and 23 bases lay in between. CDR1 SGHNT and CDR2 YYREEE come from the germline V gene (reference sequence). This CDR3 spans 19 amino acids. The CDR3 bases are TGTGCCAGCAGCTCCGCCCGACCAGGGACCAGGGCGTCTGGAAACACCATATATTTT. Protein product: CASSSARPGTRASGNTIYF.